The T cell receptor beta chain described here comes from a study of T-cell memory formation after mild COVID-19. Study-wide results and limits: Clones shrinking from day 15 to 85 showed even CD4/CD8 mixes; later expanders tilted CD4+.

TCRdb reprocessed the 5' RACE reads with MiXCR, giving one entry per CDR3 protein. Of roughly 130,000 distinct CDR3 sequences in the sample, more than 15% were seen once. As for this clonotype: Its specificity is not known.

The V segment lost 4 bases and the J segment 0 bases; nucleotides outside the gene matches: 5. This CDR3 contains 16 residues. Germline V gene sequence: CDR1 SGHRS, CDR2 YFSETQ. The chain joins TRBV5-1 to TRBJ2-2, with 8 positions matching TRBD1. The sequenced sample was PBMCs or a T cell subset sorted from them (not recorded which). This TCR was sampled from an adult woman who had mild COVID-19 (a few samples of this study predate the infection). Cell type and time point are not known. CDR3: CASSRRDRTNTGELFF. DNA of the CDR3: TGCGCCAGCAGCCGAAGGGACAGGACGAACACCGGGGAGCTGTTTTTT.